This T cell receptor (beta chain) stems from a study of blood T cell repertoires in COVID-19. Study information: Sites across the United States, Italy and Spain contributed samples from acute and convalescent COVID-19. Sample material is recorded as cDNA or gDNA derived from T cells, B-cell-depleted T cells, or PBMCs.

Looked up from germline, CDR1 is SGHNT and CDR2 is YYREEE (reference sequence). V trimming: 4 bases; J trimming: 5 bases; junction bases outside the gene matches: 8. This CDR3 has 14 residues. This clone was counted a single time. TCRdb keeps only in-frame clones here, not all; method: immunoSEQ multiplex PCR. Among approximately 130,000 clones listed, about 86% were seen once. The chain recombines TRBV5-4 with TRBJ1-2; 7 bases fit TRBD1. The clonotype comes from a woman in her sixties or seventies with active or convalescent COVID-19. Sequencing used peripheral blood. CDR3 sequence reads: CASSGLGQLYGYTF. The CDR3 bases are TGTGCCAGCAGCGGACTGGGACAGCTTTATGGCTACACCTTC.